The 15 T cell receptor beta chains listed next were all sequenced from one sample in a study of T cells in pancreatic ductal adenocarcinoma. Clones were sequenced by immunoSEQ multiplex PCR, and TCRdb holds only the in-frame ones, with some missing. This repertoire shows over 100,000 clones, nearly 95% found once; its top ten account for roughly 3%. The selected patients with pancreatic ductal adenocarcinoma had surgery but no neoadjuvant therapy. Source material: PBMCs. The source is a human donor with pancreatic ductal adenocarcinoma.

The rearrangement joins TRBV27 to TRBJ2-7; 8 bases are shared with TRBD2. The CDR3 runs 14 residues. Looked up from germline, CDR1 is MNHEY and CDR2 is SMNVEV (reference sequence). The V and J ends lost 4 bases and 2 bases, in that order; junction bases with no gene match: 4. CDR3: CASSWAGGPYEQYF. In DNA form, the CDR3 reads TGTGCCAGCAGTTGGGCGGGGGGCCCCTACGAGCAGTACTTC.

The V gene is TRBV5-4, the J gene TRBJ2-3, with D possibly matching TRBD2 (5 bases). Germline values: CDR1 SGHNT, CDR2 YYREEE (reference sequence). The CDR3 contains 15 residues. Trimming removed 1 base from V and 5 bases from J, with 14 bases in between. In DNA form, the CDR3 reads TGTGCCAGCAGCTTGTTATCCAGCCGGGGAGATACGCAGTATTTT. It translates to CASSLLSSRGDTQYF.

The chain employs TRBV18 and TRBJ2-3; 9 bases agree with TRBD1. Germline V gene lookup returns CDR1 KGHSH and CDR2 LQKENI. The CDR3 has 14 amino acids. The V segment lost 6 bases and the J segment 4 bases; nucleotides outside the gene matches: 5. The CDR3 coding sequence is TGTGCCAGCTCGCCCGGGACAGGGTCAGATACGCAGTATTTT. It specifies CASSPGTGSDTQYF.

Regarding this clone: The likely explanation is a read error, given a far larger clone one base away. The same CDR3 can be traced to other DNA sequences in this sample. V usage is TRBV11-2 and J usage is TRBJ2-7; D is unresolved. CDR3 length: 15 amino acids. Between the trimmed V and J ends, which lost 5 bases and 0 bases, there was a span of 14 bases. Germline V gene lookup returns CDR1 SGHAT and CDR2 FQNNGV. The CDR3 region is CASSQNLASSYEQYF. CDR3 coding DNA: TGTGCCAGCAGCCAAAACCTTGCTAGCTCCTACGAGCAGTACTTC.

V usage is TRBV7-2 and J usage is TRBJ1-2; 10 bases map to TRBD1. This CDR3 contains 15 residues. Germline V gene lookup returns CDR1 SGHTA and CDR2 FQGNSA. V was clipped by 5 bases and J by 6 bases; unmatched bases: 9. CDR3 sequence (DNA): TGTGCCAGCAGCCTAACTACCGGGACAGGGGATGGCTACACCTTC. It codes for CASSLTTGTGDGYTF.

The chain carries TRBV15 and TRBJ2-7; a possible D gene is TRBD2 (5 bases). Between the trimmed V and J ends, which lost 1 base and 10 bases, there was a span of 11 bases. Germline CDR1 reads LNHNV; CDR2 reads YYDKDF (reference sequence). CDR3 length: 12 amino acids. CDR3 sequence (DNA): TGTGCCACCAGCAGAGTGCGAGGGTCCCAGTACTTC. This codes for CATSRVRGSQYF. The full variable domain, completed using reference TRBV15 and TRBJ2-7, is DAMVIQNPRYQVTQFGKPVTLSCSQTLNHNVMYWYQQKSSQAPKLLFHYYDKDFNNEADTPDNFQSRRPNTSFCFLDIRSPGLGDTAMYLCATSRVRGSQYFGPGTRLTVT.

The rearrangement links TRBV19 to TRBJ2-1, with 7 positions matching TRBD2. Germline V gene lookup returns CDR1 LNHDA and CDR2 SQIVND (reference sequence). V gave up 5 bases and J gave up 0 bases; unmatched junction bases: 10. The CDR3 is 17 residues long. As DNA, the CDR3 is TGTGCCAGTAGTCGGGGGGAATGGGAGAGCTCCTACAATGAGCAGTTCTTC. This gives the protein CASSRGEWESSYNEQFF.

The chain has TRBV5-1 and TRBJ2-2; D possibly corresponds to TRBD1 (6 bases). CDR1 is SGHRS and CDR2 is YFSETQ in the germline V gene. The CDR3 is made up of 15 amino acids. Trimming removed 4 bases from V and 3 bases from J, with 13 bases in between. The CDR3 DNA follows: TGCGCCAGCAGCCCGGACAGACCTTACACCGGGGAGCTGTTTTTT. This encodes CASSPDRPYTGELFF.

The chain couples TRBV28 to TRBJ2-1; TRBD2 matches at 9 bases. Germline assignment: CDR1 MDHEN and CDR2 SYDVKM. The CDR3 totals 13 residues. The ends lost 10 bases at V and 10 bases at J; junction bases unmatched: 11. The DNA for the CDR3 is TGTGCCACCCGGACTAGCGTAGCGTCAGAGCAGTTCTTC. The encoded protein is CATRTSVASEQFF.

The rearrangement uses TRBV18 and TRBJ1-1; tentative D call: TRBD1 (5 bases). The CDR3 totals 15 residues. Germline values: CDR1 KGHSH, CDR2 LQKENI. V shed 0 bases and J shed 1 base, with 9 bases lying between them. CDR3 DNA: TGTGCCAGCTCACCACCGCAGGGATGGAACACTGAAGCTTTCTTT. Its protein is CASSPPQGWNTEAFF.

The CDR3 spells CASSPPGSGNQPQHF. CDR3 nucleotides: TGTGCCAGCAGCCCCCCCGGTTCGGGCAATCAGCCCCAGCATTTT. The chain links TRBV11-2 to TRBJ1-5; the D is unclear. Per germline, CDR1 SGHAT and CDR2 FQNNGV. The length of the CDR3 is 15 residues. V was trimmed by 5 bases and J by 2 bases, leaving 13 bases between them.

The chain couples TRBV5-1 to TRBJ2-3; D is unclear. The CDR3 extends over 14 amino acids. In germline, CDR1 is SGHRS, CDR2 YFSETQ. Trimming shortened V by 1 base and J by 4 bases, and 10 bases separated the two germline ends. CDR3 region: CASSLRVFSDTQYF. CDR3 DNA: TGCGCCAGCAGCTTGCGGGTATTTTCAGATACGCAGTATTTT. Full variable domain (missing parts from reference TRBV5-1 and TRBJ2-3): KAGVTQTPRYLIKTRGQQVTLSCSPISGHRSVSWYQQTPGQGLQFLFEYFSETQRNKGNFPGRFSGRQFSNSRSEMNVSTLELGDSALYLCASSLRVFSDTQYFGPGTRLTVL.

The rearrangement links TRBV5-6 to TRBJ1-1, with TRBD1 as a possible D gene (6 bases). The ends were cut back, 3 bases at V and 1 base at J, with 10 bases in the middle. The V gene's germline CDR1 is SGHDT and CDR2 YYEEEE. The CDR3 consists of 14 residues. The CDR3 reads CASSSWTANTEAFF. The CDR3 DNA reads as TGTGCCAGCAGCTCCTGGACAGCGAACACTGAAGCTTTCTTT.

The V and J genes are TRBV2 and TRBJ2-3; 9 bases are a match to TRBD2. V was clipped by 5 bases and J by 4 bases; unmatched bases: 7. The CDR3 covers 15 residues. CDR1 is SNHLY and CDR2 is FYNNEI in the germline V gene. This CDR3 is CASSWIAGAADTQYF. CDR3 DNA sequence: TGTGCCAGCAGTTGGATAGCGGGAGCAGCAGATACGCAGTATTTT.

V and J are TRBV10-3 and TRBJ1-2; D gene unclear. The germline gives CDR1 ENHRY, CDR2 SYGVKD. This CDR3 contains 14 residues. V was trimmed by 2 bases and J by 6 bases, leaving 13 bases between them. The CDR3 here is CAISERTTDDGYTF. CDR3 sequence (DNA): TGTGCCATCAGTGAGCGCACTACTGACGATGGCTACACCTTC.